Listed below are T cell receptor beta chains from one sample, sequenced in a study of shared clonotypes between healthy human individuals. Libraries were prepared by immunoSEQ multiplex PCR; TCRdb keeps only in-frame clonotypes and omits some of them. Among about 980,000 clones listed, approximately 80% were seen once. Specimen: memory CD4+ T cells sorted from blood. These receptors all stem from a man aged 18 to 29 in good health. Both conserved end residues are part of each CDR3. Fields, in order: CDR3 length, D gene, clone size, J gene, V gene, CDR3 DNA, CDR3 protein. D genes are given only for firm matches. Only part of the rows carry a size: once, few, many, or a class if the clone is expanded.

length: 15; D: NA; size: NA; J: TRBJ1-2; V: TRBV6-1; DNA: TGTGCCAGCAGGGTGGGCGGATCAGCTAACTATGGCTACACCTTC; CDR3: CASRVGGSANYGYTF
length: 14; D: NA; size: NA; J: TRBJ1-3; V: TRBV30; DNA: TGTGCCTGGAGTTCGTCCGGGTTCGGAAACACCATATATTTT; CDR3: CAWSSSGFGNTIYF
length: 16; D: TRBD2; size: NA; J: TRBJ2-5; V: TRBV10-3; DNA: TGTGCCATCAGCCCCACTAGCGGGGGGGCAGGAGAGACCCAGTACTTC; CDR3: CAISPTSGGAGETQYF
length: 15; D: NA; size: NA; J: TRBJ2-7; V: TRBV4-3; DNA: TGCGCCAGCAGCCAAGTAGCGACCAACCCCTACGAGCAGTACTTC; CDR3: CASSQVATNPYEQYF
length: 16; D: TRBD1; size: NA; J: TRBJ2-1; V: TRBV9; DNA: TGTGCCAGCAGCACACAGGGGTCGTCCTCCTACAATGAGCAGTTCTTC; CDR3: CASSTQGSSSYNEQFF
length: 13; D: NA; size: NA; J: TRBJ2-5; V: TRBV6-6; DNA: TGTGCCAGCAGGTCCGGGACCAAAGAGACCCAGTACTTC; CDR3: CASRSGTKETQYF
length: 13; D: NA; size: NA; J: TRBJ2-7; V: TRBV19; DNA: TGTGCCAGTAGCCGGGGCCCCATGTACGAGCAGTACTTC; CDR3: CASSRGPMYEQYF
length: 17; D: NA; size: NA; J: TRBJ2-7; V: TRBV9; DNA: TGTGCCAGCAGCCCCCATCATCCAGCGGGTGGCTCCAACGAGCAGTACTTC; CDR3: CASSPHHPAGGSNEQYF
length: 12; D: NA; size: NA; J: TRBJ2-7; V: TRBV7-2; DNA: TGTGCCAGCAGCTGGGGCCCTAACGAGCAGTACTTC; CDR3: CASSWGPNEQYF
length: 13; D: NA; size: many; J: TRBJ2-6; V: TRBV27; DNA: TGTGCCAGCAGTTTCTCTGGGGCCAACGTCCTGACTTTC; CDR3: CASSFSGANVLTF
length: 13; D: NA; size: NA; J: TRBJ1-1; V: TRBV28; DNA: TGTGCCAGCACCGCTTCCATGAACACTGAAGCTTTCTTT; CDR3: CASTASMNTEAFF
length: 16; D: TRBD1; size: NA; J: TRBJ2-7; V: TRBV5-1; DNA: TGCGCCAGCAGCTTAAGGTCTGCGACAGGGACCTACGAGCAGTACTTC; CDR3: CASSLRSATGTYEQYF
length: 18; D: TRBD1; size: once; J: TRBJ1-6; V: TRBV6-1; DNA: TGTGCCAGCAGTGAAGCGGCCACATTGGGACAGCGTAATTCACCCCTCCACTTT; CDR3: CASSEAATLGQRNSPLHF
length: 15; D: NA; size: NA; J: TRBJ1-1; V: TRBV15; DNA: TGTGCCACCAGCAGAGATGGTAGGAGGAACACTGAAGCTTTCTTT; CDR3: CATSRDGRRNTEAFF
length: 15; D: NA; size: many; J: TRBJ2-7; V: TRBV6-5; DNA: TGTGCCAGCAGTATCAATGGTGTCAGGGGTTCCGAGCAGTACTTC; CDR3: CASSINGVRGSEQYF
length: 13; D: NA; size: NA; J: TRBJ2-7; V: TRBV5-6; DNA: TGTGCCAGCAGCCATACTAGCAGTTACGAGCAGTACTTC; CDR3: CASSHTSSYEQYF
length: 16; D: TRBD1; size: NA; J: TRBJ2-1; V: TRBV18; DNA: TGTGCCAGCTCAAGGACAGGGGCAGGCTCCTACAATGAGCAGTTCTTC; CDR3: CASSRTGAGSYNEQFF
length: 14; D: NA; size: NA; J: TRBJ1-1; V: TRBV5-4; DNA: TGTGCCAGCAGCGAACAGGGAATTCACACTGAAGCTTTCTTT; CDR3: CASSEQGIHTEAFF
length: 17; D: TRBD2; size: NA; J: TRBJ2-3; V: TRBV5-6; DNA: TGTGCCAGCAATCGGACTAGCGGGAGGGAAAGCACAGATACGCAGTATTTT; CDR3: CASNRTSGRESTDTQYF
length: 15; D: NA; size: NA; J: TRBJ2-7; V: TRBV7-5; DNA: TGTGCCAGAAGCCTATCTCTAGCGGTCTCCTACGAGCAGTACTTC; CDR3: CARSLSLAVSYEQYF
length: 13; D: NA; size: NA; J: TRBJ1-2; V: TRBV5-6; DNA: TGTGCCAGCAGCTTACGGGAGTTCTATGGCTACACCTTC; CDR3: CASSLREFYGYTF
length: 15; D: NA; size: NA; J: TRBJ1-2; V: TRBV5-8; DNA: TGTGCCAGCAGCTTGAGAGGCAGTACTAACTATGGCTACACCTTC; CDR3: CASSLRGSTNYGYTF
length: 13; D: NA; size: NA; J: TRBJ1-2; V: TRBV27; DNA: TGTGCCAGCAGTTTGGACGCGTGGGGTGGCTACACCTTC; CDR3: CASSLDAWGGYTF
length: 13; D: NA; size: NA; J: TRBJ1-2; V: TRBV7-2; DNA: TGTGCCAGCAGCTTACAACGGACCTATGGCTACACCTTC; CDR3: CASSLQRTYGYTF
length: 15; D: TRBD1; size: NA; J: TRBJ2-7; V: TRBV7-8; DNA: TGTGCCAGCAGCTTAGGGGGACAGGGGGCCTACGAGCAGTACTTC; CDR3: CASSLGGQGAYEQYF
length: 16; D: NA; size: NA; J: TRBJ2-5; V: TRBV2; DNA: TGTGCCAGCTCCCGGAGGCGTCCAAATACCCAAGAGACCCAGTACTTC; CDR3: CASSRRRPNTQETQYF
length: 14; D: TRBD1; size: NA; J: TRBJ1-2; V: TRBV9; DNA: TGTGCCAGCAGCGTGACAGGGCGAGAGTATGGCTACACCTTC; CDR3: CASSVTGREYGYTF
length: 12; D: NA; size: NA; J: TRBJ2-7; V: TRBV30; DNA: TGTGCCTGGAAGGGGGGGGCCTACGAGCAGTACTTC; CDR3: CAWKGGAYEQYF
length: 14; D: NA; size: NA; J: TRBJ1-3; V: TRBV7-2; DNA: TGTGCCAGCAGCCACCCAGGGACTGGAAACACCATATATTTT; CDR3: CASSHPGTGNTIYF
length: 12; D: NA; size: NA; J: TRBJ2-1; V: TRBV19; DNA: TGTGCCAGTAGGGCCTTGAGGGGTGAGCAGTTCTTC; CDR3: CASRALRGEQFF
length: 17; D: TRBD1; size: once; J: TRBJ2-1; V: TRBV5-1; DNA: TGCGCCAGCAGCTTGGGGTTCGGACAGGGTCTCTACAATGAGCAGTTCTTC; CDR3: CASSLGFGQGLYNEQFF